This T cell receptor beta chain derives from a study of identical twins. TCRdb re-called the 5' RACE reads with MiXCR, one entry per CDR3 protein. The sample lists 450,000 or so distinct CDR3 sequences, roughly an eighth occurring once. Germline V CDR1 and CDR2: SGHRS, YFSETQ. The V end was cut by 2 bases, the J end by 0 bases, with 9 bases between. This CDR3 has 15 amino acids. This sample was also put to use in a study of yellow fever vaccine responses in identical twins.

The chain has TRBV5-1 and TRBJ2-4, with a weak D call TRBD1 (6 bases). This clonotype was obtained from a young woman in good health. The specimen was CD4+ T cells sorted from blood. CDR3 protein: CASSFLQGAKNIQYF. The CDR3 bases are TGCGCCAGCAGCTTTCTACAGGGAGCCAAAAACATTCAGTACTTC.